Below are 5 T cell receptor beta chains sequenced from a single sample in a study of T-cell memory formation after mild COVID-19. A single record per CDR3 protein comes from TCRdb applying MiXCR to the 5' RACE reads. This table has approximately 300,000 distinct CDR3 sequences, 15% to 20% appearing once. The sequencing sample was made of PBMCs or a T cell subset sorted from them (not recorded which). These receptors all come from a man younger than 35 who had mild COVID-19 (a few samples of this study predate the infection). Cell type and time point are not known.

The chain has TRBV4-1 and TRBJ2-2, with 7 bases aligning to TRBD1. The CDR3 has 15 amino acids. Germline V CDR1 and CDR2: MGHRA, YSYEKL. Trimming removed 3 bases from V and 1 base from J; junction bases left unmatched: 2. The CDR3 nucleotides read TGCGCCAGCAGCCACCGACAGGGGAACACCGGGGAGCTGTTTTTT. This codes for CASSHRQGNTGELFF.

There are a few counts of this clonotype. The chain uses TRBV6-5 and TRBJ2-3; 12 bases are shared with TRBD2. This CDR3 has 15 residues. CDR1 is MNHEY, CDR2 SVGAGI, per germline. V shed 4 bases, J shed 2 bases, and the junction held 1 base outside the gene matches. The CDR3 protein is CASSWTSGDTDTQYF. CDR3 sequence (DNA): TGTGCCAGCAGTTGGACTAGCGGGGACACAGATACGCAGTATTTT.

The sample holds many counts of this clonotype. The chain uses TRBV7-2 and TRBJ2-3; 8 bases are a match to TRBD2. CDR1 and CDR2 (germline): SGHTA, FQGNSA. The V segment lost 5 bases and the J segment 0 bases; nucleotides outside the gene matches: 4. The CDR3 is 15 residues long. The CDR3 DNA reads as TGTGCCAGCAGCCCCTGGACTAGCAGCACAGATACGCAGTATTTT. It codes for CASSPWTSSTDTQYF.

The chain is built from TRBV20-1 and TRBJ2-4; 12 bases fit TRBD2. CDR1 and CDR2 from the germline V gene are DFQATT and SNEGSKA (reference sequence). V lost 7 bases, J lost 4 bases, and 14 bases stayed unmatched. This CDR3 has 17 residues. CDR3 coding DNA: TGCAGTGGGCGCCTAGCGGGGGGGATGGGCCGGAAAAACATTCAGTACTTC. This codes for CSGRLAGGMGRKNIQYF.

J is TRBJ1-1 and V is TRBV12-3 or TRBV12-4; D gene uncertain. This CDR3 has 14 amino acids. Trimming removed 4 bases at V and 1 base at J, with 10 bases between. CDR3 DNA: TGTGCCAGCAGTTCTCGGCGAACGAACACTGAAGCTTTCTTT. Translation: CASSSRRTNTEAFF.